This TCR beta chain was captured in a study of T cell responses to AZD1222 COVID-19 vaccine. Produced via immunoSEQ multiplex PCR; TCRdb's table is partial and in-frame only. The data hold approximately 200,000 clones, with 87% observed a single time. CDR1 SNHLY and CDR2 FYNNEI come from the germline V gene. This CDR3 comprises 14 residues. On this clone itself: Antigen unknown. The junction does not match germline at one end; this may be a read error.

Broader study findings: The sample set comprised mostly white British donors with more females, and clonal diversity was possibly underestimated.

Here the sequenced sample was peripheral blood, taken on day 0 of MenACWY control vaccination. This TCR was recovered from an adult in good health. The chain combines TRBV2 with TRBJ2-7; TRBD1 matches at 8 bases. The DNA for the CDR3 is TGTGCCAGCAGTGAAGTGCGGACAGGGCCCACTATGGACTTC. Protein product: CASSEVRTGPTMDF.